A single sample gave rise to the 8 T cell receptor beta chains below, sequenced in a study of T cell responses to AZD1222 COVID-19 vaccine. Here immunoSEQ multiplex PCR was the method, and the copy in TCRdb shows in-frame clones only, minus some. The sample holds about 170,000 clones, about 90% seen once. The source material was peripheral blood, sampled on day 0 of AZD1222 vaccination. These receptors originate from an adult in good health.

This clone was seen once. The chain is built from TRBV25-1 and TRBJ1-2; TRBD1 agrees at 7 bases. Germline CDR1 MGHDK, CDR2 SYGVNS. The J segment lost 6 bases and the V segment lost 7 bases, leaving 8 bases of the junction unmatched. This CDR3 contains 13 residues. The CDR3 protein is CASTKQGHDGYTF. The CDR3 bases are TGTGCCAGCACCAAACAGGGGCATGATGGCTACACCTTC.

This clone was detected only a few times. V and J are TRBV27 and TRBJ1-2; D possibly corresponds to TRBD1 (5 bases). Trimming removed 8 bases from V and 2 bases from J, with 18 bases in between. CDR3 length: 15 residues. Germline assignment: CDR1 MNHEY and CDR2 SMNVEV (reference sequence). CDR3 region: CASFSLSTVNYGYTF. The CDR3 DNA reads TGTGCCAGCTTCTCGCTTTCGACAGTCAACTATGGCTACACCTTC.

Of note for this clone: At one boundary the junction diverges from the germline segment, which might be a read error. The chain links TRBV11-2 to TRBJ2-7; D uncertain. Germline-derived CDR1 and CDR2 are SGHAT and FQNNGV. The CDR3 runs to 14 residues. CDR3 sequence reads: CASSLGFASHEQYF. The DNA for the CDR3 is TGTGCCAGCAGCTTGGGTTTTGCCTCCCACGAGCAGTACTTC. The full variable domain, its missing parts supplied by reference TRBV11-2 and TRBJ2-7, is EAGVAQSPRYKIIEKRQSVAFWCNPISGHATLYWYQQILGQGPKLLIQFQNNGVVDDSQLPKDRFSAERLKGVDSTLKIQPAKLEDSAVYLCASSLGFASHEQYFGPGTRLTVT.

V and J are TRBV28 and TRBJ2-6; D unresolved. The germline CDR1 and CDR2 sequences are MDHEN and SYDVKM. The CDR3 runs to 16 residues. The germline V and J ends were trimmed by 1 base and 0 bases, with 7 bases remaining between them. DNA for the CDR3: TGTGCCAGCAGTTTATCCGCCCTCTCTGGGGCCAACGTCCTGACTTTC. Its protein product is CASSLSALSGANVLTF.

The V and J genes are TRBV7-2 and TRBJ2-1, with D perhaps TRBD2 (5 bases). The CDR3 runs to 16 residues. Trimming pared 1 base from V and 0 bases from J, leaving 10 bases between. CDR1 is SGHTA and CDR2 is FQGNSA in the germline V gene. CDR3 nucleotide sequence: TGTGCCAGCAGCTTAGTGTCGGGAAGCTCCTACAATGAGCAGTTCTTC. It specifies CASSLVSGSSYNEQFF.

This clone was found once. This rearrangement joins TRBV6-5 to TRBJ1-2; D may be TRBD1 (5 bases). From germline, CDR1 is MNHEY and CDR2 SVGAGI. V was trimmed by 6 bases and J by 4 bases, leaving 12 bases between them. The CDR3 length is 13 residues. This CDR3 is CASRTGTGYGYTF. CDR3 DNA sequence: TGTGCCAGCAGGACCGGGACCGGCTATGGCTACACCTTC.

This clone was recorded a few times. V is TRBV6-5 and J is TRBJ1-2, with D unclear. Trimming stripped 0 bases from V and 8 bases from J, with 16 bases between. This CDR3 has 15 residues. Germline V gene lookup returns CDR1 MNHEY and CDR2 SVGAGI. The CDR3 nucleotides are TGTGCCAGCAGTTACTCGTTAAAGTCAGCGGAGGGCTACACCTTC. Protein sequence: CASSYSLKSAEGYTF.

This clone was detected only a few times. The rearrangement uses TRBV5-6 and TRBJ1-1; D perhaps matches TRBD1 (5 bases). The germline V gene has CDR1 SGHDT and CDR2 YYEEEE. The ends were cut back, 2 bases at V and 4 bases at J, with 18 bases in the middle. The CDR3 is 16 amino acids. The CDR3 sequence is CASSFPQSRGPTEAFF. For the CDR3, the DNA is TGTGCCAGCAGCTTCCCTCAGTCGAGGGGCCCCACTGAAGCTTTCTTT.